A selection of T cell receptor beta chains follows, all from one sample in a study of shared clonotypes between healthy human individuals. Generated by immunoSEQ multiplex PCR, the TCRdb table keeps only in-frame clones and is missing some. The profile shows roughly 1 million clones, under 80% of them singletons. The sample comprised memory CD4+ T cells sorted from blood. All receptors derive from a man aged 18 to 29 in good health. CDR3s leave out the opening cysteine and the closing phenylalanine or tryptophan. A row's size may be missing; if present it is once, few, many or a size class.

v_gene	abundance	j_gene	CDR3aa
TRBV29-1	-	TRBJ1-2	SMGGLERGGYT
TRBV5-4	-	TRBJ2-2	ASSFGLENTGELF
TRBV28	-	TRBJ1-6	ASSRGRSGSPLH
TRBV5-6	-	TRBJ2-3	ASSLRVNSDTQY
TRBV27	-	TRBJ2-1	ASSGGQGREGSYNEQF
TRBV30	-	TRBJ2-7	AWRLARGEQY
TRBV7-9	-	TRBJ2-1	ASSLGTSGYNEQF
TRBV6-5	-	TRBJ1-1	ASWGRENTEAF
TRBV2	few	TRBJ2-2	ASRPGTGNAGELF
TRBV18	-	TRBJ2-1	ASSVDRYSYNEQF
TRBV7-9	few	TRBJ2-3	ASSLFTTGGYTQY
TRBV7-2	few	TRBJ2-3	ASSQRLSTDTQY
TRBV13	once	TRBJ1-5	ASSLPGPTHQPQH
TRBV28	-	TRBJ1-4	ASRPPGQGSGKLF
TRBV7-7	-	TRBJ2-3	ASSPYLGGQGSTDTQY
TRBV6-5	-	TRBJ2-7	ASRAGQSYEQY